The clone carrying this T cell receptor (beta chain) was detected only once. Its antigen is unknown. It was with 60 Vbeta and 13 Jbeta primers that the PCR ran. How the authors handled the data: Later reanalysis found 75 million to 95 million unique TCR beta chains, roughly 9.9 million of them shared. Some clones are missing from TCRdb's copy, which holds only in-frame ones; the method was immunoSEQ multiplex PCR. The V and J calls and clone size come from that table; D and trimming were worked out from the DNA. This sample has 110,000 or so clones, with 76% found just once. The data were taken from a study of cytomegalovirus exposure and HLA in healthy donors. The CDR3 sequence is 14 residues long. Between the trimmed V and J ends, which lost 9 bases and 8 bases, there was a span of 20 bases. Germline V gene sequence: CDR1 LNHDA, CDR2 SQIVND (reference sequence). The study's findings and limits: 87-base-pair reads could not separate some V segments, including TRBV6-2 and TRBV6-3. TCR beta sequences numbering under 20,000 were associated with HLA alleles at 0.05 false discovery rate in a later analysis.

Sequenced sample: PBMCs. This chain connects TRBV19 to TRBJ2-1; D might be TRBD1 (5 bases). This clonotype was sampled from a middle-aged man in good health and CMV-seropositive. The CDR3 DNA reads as TGTGCCAGCACCAGCCGGACGTTAGGGGATGAGCAGTTCTTC. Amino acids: CASTSRTLGDEQFF.